This passage covers 11 T cell receptor beta chains from one sample sequenced in a study of T cell clonality in common variable immunodeficiency. Assay: immunoSEQ multiplex PCR; the TCRdb copy retains only in-frame clones and omits some. The repertoire yields 30,000 to 45,000 clones, none seen only once; the top ten contain roughly 3%. Sequenced: peripheral blood mononuclear cells. These TCRs come from a person aged 18 to 75 in good health.

The sample holds many counts of this clone. The CDR3 end lies 3 residues beyond the end of the read and is filled in from the germline J gene. The V gene is TRBV19, the J gene TRBJ2-1; the D gene is possibly TRBD1 (5 bases). The CDR3 is 13 residues long. V dropped 4 bases and J dropped 4 bases, with 8 bases sitting between them. Looked up from germline, CDR1 is LNHDA and CDR2 is SQIVND (reference sequence). The CDR3 bases that were read are TGTGCCAGTAGTACCAGGGTGTACAATGAG. Residues: CASSTRVYNE. The full CDR3 reads CASSTRVYNEQFF.

This clone was picked up many times. Coverage ceases 3 residues before the CDR3 finishes, and the germline J gene fills in the end. V and J are TRBV20-1 and TRBJ1-1; no clear D gene. Germline assignment: CDR1 DFQATT and CDR2 SNEGSKA (reference sequence). V was trimmed by 5 bases and J by 3 bases, leaving 13 bases between them. This CDR3 contains 13 residues. Partial CDR3 DNA: TGCAGTGCTCCCAGGTATTCGGACACTGAA. It codes for CSAPRYSDTE. The CDR3, in full, reads CSAPRYSDTEAFF.

This clone was detected many times. The missing CDR3 end, 3 residues past where the read stops, is filled in from the germline J gene. V gene TRBV30 combines with J gene TRBJ2-5, with 7 positions matching TRBD2. Germline V gene data show CDR1 as GTSNPN and CDR2 as SVGIG (reference sequence). The junction had 4 bases not matched to a gene; V was cut back by 4 bases and J by 5 bases. This CDR3 is built from 12 residues. Incomplete CDR3 DNA: TGTGCCTGGAAGACTAGCTGGGAGACC. Protein sequence: CAWKTSWET. The CDR3 reads in full as CAWKTSWETQYF.

This clone was recorded many times. The read is 3 residues too short to cover the CDR3 end, so that end is filled in from the germline J gene. The identical CDR3 is also encoded by other nucleotide sequences in the sample. The V and J genes are TRBV11-2 and TRBJ1-4; the match to TRBD1 covers 8 bases. In germline, CDR1 is SGHAT, CDR2 FQNNGV. V dropped 5 bases and J dropped 4; count of bases not matched to a gene: 3. The CDR3 runs to 14 residues. The part of the CDR3 DNA that was read is TGTGCCAGCAGCCATGGACAGGGTAATGAAAAA. Translating gives CASSHGQGNEK. The full CDR3 protein reads CASSHGQGNEKLFF.

A few counts support this clone. The read stops 3 residues short of the end of the CDR3; the missing end is completed from the germline J gene. The chain links TRBV2 to TRBJ1-4; tentatively, D is TRBD1 (5 bases). Germline V lookup: CDR1 SNHLY, CDR2 FYNNEI. The CDR3 contains 18 residues. The DNA read from the CDR3 is TGTGCCAGCAGTCCCTGGGGCAGCTCGAGCTCCTATAATTCACCA. Translation: CASSPWGSSSSYNSP. The CDR3 in its entirety is CASSPWGSSSSYNSPLFF.

This clone has ten or more counts. With the read ending 3 residues before the CDR3 end, the germline J gene is used to fill in that end. The genes are TRBV7-3 and TRBJ2-7, with TRBD1 as a possible D gene (6 bases). Trimming removed 5 bases from V and 0 bases from J, with 11 bases in between. Germline loops: CDR1 SGHTA, CDR2 FQGTGA. CDR3 length: 14 amino acids. CDR3 DNA, as far as it was read: TGTGCCAGCAGCGAGGGGGTGGGCTCCTACGAG. This encodes CASSEGVGSYE. The full CDR3 protein is CASSEGVGSYEQYF. The full variable domain, with the rest looked up from reference TRBV7-3 and TRBJ2-7, is GAGVSQTPSNKVTEKGKYVELRCDPISGHTALYWYRQSLGQGPEFLIYFQGTGAADDSGLPNDRFFAVRPEGSVSTLKIQRTERGDSAVYLCASSEGVGSYEQYFGPGTRLTVT.

With regard to this clone: With the read ending 3 residues before the CDR3 end, the germline J gene is used to fill in that end. The rearrangement joins TRBV7-9 to TRBJ2-1; D possibly corresponds to TRBD1 (6 bases). Per the germline V gene, CDR1 is SEHNR and CDR2 is FQNEAQ (reference sequence). Trimming cost V 1 base and J 7 bases, with 14 bases left between them. The CDR3 runs 15 residues. The CDR3 sequence is CASSLGLGAYNEQFF. The CDR3 bases that were read are TGTGCCAGCAGCTTAGGGTTGGGGGCTTATAATGAG.

This clone turned up a few times. With the read ending 3 residues before the CDR3 end, the germline J gene is used to fill in that end. The rearrangement uses TRBV19 and TRBJ2-2; perhaps TRBD1 as D (6 bases). Looked up from germline, CDR1 is LNHDA and CDR2 is SQIVND (reference sequence). This CDR3 spans 15 amino acids. The part of the CDR3 DNA that was read is TGTGCCAGTAGTATTCTCGGCAGGGGAAATGAAAAG. It codes for CASSILGRGNEK. The whole CDR3 region reads CASSILGRGNEKLFF.

This clone was seen repeatedly, ten times or more. The observed sequence ends 3 residues before the CDR3 terminus, with the missing tail filled in from the germline J gene. The rearrangement joins TRBV19 to TRBJ1-5; a weak D match, TRBD1 (6 bases). V lost 7 bases to trimming and J lost 8 bases, with 21 bases between them. Germline CDR1 is LNHDA and CDR2 is SQIVND (reference sequence). The CDR3 is 15 residues long. CDR3 sequence: CASKGGDTQLEPQHF. The CDR3 bases that were read are TGTGCCAGTAAGGGGGGGGACACCCAGCTGGAGCCC.

In its sample, this clone was seen many times. The sequence runs out 3 residues before the end of the CDR3; the remainder is reconstructed from the germline J gene. The rearrangement uses TRBV18 and TRBJ1-1; 7 bases map to TRBD1. The V gene end was trimmed by 2 bases and the J gene end by 1 base; junction bases not matched to a gene: 1. This CDR3 region has 14 residues. Germline CDR1 KGHSH, CDR2 LQKENI. CDR3 DNA, as far as it was read: TGTGCCAGCTCACCAGACAGGGCGAACACTGAA. Translating gives CASSPDRANTE. The whole CDR3 sequence reads CASSPDRANTEAFF.

The sample holds many counts of this clone. The read ends 3 residues before the CDR3 terminus; that terminus is restored from the germline J gene. J is TRBJ1-1 and V is TRBV5-4; tentatively, D is TRBD1 (5 bases). The CDR3 extends over 14 amino acids. CDR1 SGHNT and CDR2 YYREEE come from the germline V gene (reference sequence). V lost 3 bases and J 6 bases, leaving 15 bases between the germline ends. The part of the CDR3 DNA that was read is TGTGCCAGCAGCTCCGACATTTGGGGGGCTGAA. Protein sequence: CASSSDIWGAE. The full CDR3 protein reads CASSSDIWGAEAFF.